Below are 25 T cell receptor beta chains sequenced from a single sample in a study of blood T cell repertoires in COVID-19. The method was immunoSEQ multiplex PCR; TCRdb's version includes in-frame clones alone and lacks a portion of them. This sample has 100,000 to 150,000 clones, with approximately 74% found just once. The sequenced sample was peripheral blood. The receptors come from a man aged 80 or over with COVID-19, enrolled during active disease.

This clone is a singleton in its sample. J is TRBJ2-2 and V is TRBV27; 12 nucleotides match TRBD2. J lost 4 bases, V lost 5 bases, and 2 bases had no gene match. The CDR3 has 15 amino acids. From germline, CDR1 is MNHEY and CDR2 SMNVEV (reference sequence). CDR3 sequence reads: CASSILAGGTGELFF. For the CDR3, the DNA is TGTGCCAGCAGTATACTAGCGGGAGGCACCGGGGAGCTGTTTTTT.

This chain links TRBV18 with TRBJ1-1; 8 bases map to TRBD1. CDR3 length equals 17 residues. Germline CDR1 is KGHSH and CDR2 is LQKENI. The J segment lost 5 bases and the V segment lost 6 bases, leaving 17 bases of the junction unmatched. The CDR3 sequence: CASSPLRQGAGGTEAFF. The CDR3 DNA sequence: TGTGCCAGCTCCCCCTTAAGGCAGGGGGCCGGTGGGACTGAAGCTTTCTTT. The full variable domain, its missing parts supplied by reference TRBV18 and TRBJ1-1, is NAGVMQNPRHLVRRRGQEARLRCSPMKGHSHVYWYRQLPEEGLKFMVYLQKENIIDESGMPKERFSAEFPKEGPSILRIQQVVRGDSAAYFCASSPLRQGAGGTEAFFGQGTRLTVV.

This clone was detected a few times. The chain uses TRBV19 and TRBJ1-4, with no clear D. CDR1 LNHDA and CDR2 SQIVND come from the germline V gene (reference sequence). V lost 7 bases to trimming and J lost 4 bases, with 10 bases between them. The CDR3 covers 13 residues. This CDR3 is CASNQRSNEKLFF. The CDR3 region has the DNA TGTGCCAGTAATCAACGGAGTAATGAAAAACTGTTTTTT.

The table lists this clone with many counts. V gene TRBV2 combines with J gene TRBJ2-3; 10 bases map to TRBD2. CDR1 is SNHLY and CDR2 is FYNNEI in the germline V gene. The CDR3 runs to 15 residues. V dropped 4 bases and J dropped 0; count of bases not matched to a gene: 1. This CDR3 is CASSASGSSTDTQYF. The CDR3 DNA follows: TGTGCCAGCAGTGCTAGCGGGAGTAGCACAGATACGCAGTATTTT.

The V gene is TRBV19, the J gene TRBJ2-1, with 13 bases matching TRBD2. The V gene end was trimmed by 5 bases and the J gene end by 5 bases; junction bases not matched to a gene: 6. The CDR3 length is 16 residues. Germline CDR1 and CDR2: LNHDA and SQIVND (reference sequence). For the CDR3, the DNA is TGTGCCAGTAGTCTACTTGGGACTAGCGGGAACAATGAGCAGTTCTTC. Translating it yields CASSLLGTSGNNEQFF.

This chain joins TRBV2 and TRBJ1-2, with D possibly TRBD1 on 6 matching bases. This CDR3 comprises 14 residues. In germline, CDR1 is SNHLY, CDR2 FYNNEI. V lost 2 bases, J lost 4 bases, and 11 bases lay in between. The CDR3 coding sequence is TGTGCCAGCAGTGAATCTACAGGGAGCTATGGCTACACCTTC. Its protein is CASSESTGSYGYTF.

This clone was recorded a few times. This chain joins TRBV6-6 and TRBJ1-5; D may be TRBD1 (5 bases). Germline lookup yields CDR1 MNHNY and CDR2 SVGAGI (reference sequence). Trimming shortened V by 5 bases and J by 7 bases, and 12 bases separated the two germline ends. This CDR3 is built from 13 residues. The CDR3 here is CASSHRPNQPQHF. The DNA of the CDR3 is TGTGCCAGCAGTCACAGGCCCAACCAGCCCCAGCATTTT.

The chain joins TRBV21-1 to TRBJ2-7; whether TRBD1, the table's D call, matches the DNA was not checked. TRBV21-1 is given as a pseudogene. The CDR3 runs to 13 residues. CDR3 protein: CAAKGTEAYEQYF. DNA for the CDR3: TGTGCCGCTAAAGGGACAGAAGCCTACGAGCAGTACTTC.

This clone was detected a few times. The chain uses TRBV5-1 and TRBJ2-1, with D possibly TRBD1 on 5 matching bases. V gave up 2 bases and J gave up 4 bases, with 7 bases separating them. This CDR3 has 13 residues. Germline CDR1 reads SGHRS; CDR2 reads YFSETQ. CDR3 sequence: CASSLQAYNEQFF. DNA for the CDR3: TGCGCCAGCAGCTTACAGGCTTACAATGAGCAGTTCTTC.

The rearrangement links TRBV6-5 to TRBJ2-7; TRBD2 might be the D (5 bases). Germline CDR1 reads MNHEY; CDR2 reads SVGAGI. The CDR3 extends over 12 amino acids. The V end lost 6 bases, the J end lost 6 bases, and 12 bases lay between the germline ends. The CDR3 coding sequence is TGTGCCAGCAGCTTTCCGGGATCCGAGCAGTACTTC. It specifies CASSFPGSEQYF.

This chain links TRBV29-1 with TRBJ2-7; tentatively, D is TRBD2 (5 bases). The CDR3 consists of 13 residues. Germline V CDR1 and CDR2: SQVTM, ANQGSEA. V gave up 1 base and J gave up 3 bases, with 10 bases separating them. The CDR3 bases are TGCAGCGTTGAAGTTCGGGATTTCTACGAGCAGTACTTC. Residues: CSVEVRDFYEQYF.

This clone was observed once. The chain combines TRBV3-1 (or the pseudogene TRBV3-2) with TRBJ1-4; the D is unclear. V shed 0 bases and J shed 8 bases, with 4 bases lying between them. Germline V gene data show CDR1 as LGHDT and CDR2 as YNNKEL (reference sequence). The CDR3 has 12 residues. CDR3 sequence reads: CASSQDFEKLFF. CDR3 in DNA: TGTGCCAGCAGCCAAGACTTCGAAAAACTGTTTTTT.

This sequence joins TRBV6-5 and TRBJ2-1, with D maybe TRBD2 (5 bases). From germline, CDR1 is MNHEY and CDR2 SVGAGI. The CDR3 is 14 amino acids. Trimming cost V 9 bases and J 6 bases, with 18 bases left between them. The CDR3 sequence is CASRGMGKGNEQFF. The CDR3 DNA reads TGTGCCAGTAGAGGGATGGGCAAAGGCAATGAGCAGTTCTTC.

A few counts support this clone. V and J are TRBV7-2 and TRBJ2-5, with D tentatively TRBD2 (6 bases). The V gene's germline CDR1 is SGHTA and CDR2 FQGNSA. The CDR3 covers 13 residues. Trimming left V 2 bases short and J 4 bases short, with 8 bases between. As DNA, the CDR3 is TGTGCCAGCAGCTTAAGGAGGGGAGAGACCCAGTACTTC. This sequence encodes CASSLRRGETQYF. The whole variable domain, filled in from reference TRBV7-2 and TRBJ2-5, reads GAGVSQSPSNKVTEKGKDVELRCDPISGHTALYWYRQSLGQGLEFLIYFQGNSAPDKSGLPSDRFSAERTGGSVSTLTIQRTQQEDSAVYLCASSLRRGETQYFGPGTRLLVL.

The gene calls are TRBV10-3 and TRBJ2-7; no definite D call. V was cut by 5 bases and J by 1 base, with 9 bases left in between. CDR1 and CDR2 from the germline V gene are ENHRY and SYGVKD. The CDR3 has 13 residues. The CDR3 DNA reads as TGTGCCATCAGTTCTGCCAGTTCCTACGAGCAGTACTTC. It yields the protein CAISSASSYEQYF.

The chain has TRBV7-3 and TRBJ2-3, with D tentatively TRBD2 (6 bases). Trimming removed 3 bases at V and 3 bases at J, with 13 bases between. The CDR3 sequence is 15 residues long. From germline, CDR1 is SGHTA and CDR2 FQGTGA. CDR3 in amino acids: CASSLGLSRTDTQYF. The CDR3 bases are TGTGCCAGCAGCTTGGGACTCTCGAGGACAGATACGCAGTATTTT.

The gene calls are TRBV2 and TRBJ2-5; D perhaps matches TRBD2 (6 bases). Germline-derived CDR1 and CDR2 are SNHLY and FYNNEI. The length of the CDR3 is 16 residues. Trimming stripped 6 bases from V and 3 bases from J, with 20 bases between. The chain's CDR3 is CASRASLAHRKETQYF. The CDR3 nucleotides read TGTGCCAGCAGAGCCAGTCTAGCGCACAGGAAAGAGACCCAGTACTTC.

This clone was counted a few times. This chain uses TRBV3-1 (or the pseudogene TRBV3-2) with TRBJ2-7; D uncertain. Per germline, CDR1 LGHDT and CDR2 YNNKEL (reference sequence). Trimming pared 1 base from V and 2 bases from J, leaving 6 bases between. The CDR3 contains 13 residues. The DNA of the CDR3 is TGTGCCAGCAGCCAAGTCGACACCTACGAGCAGTACTTC. Translation gives CASSQVDTYEQYF.

The V gene is TRBV5-4, the J gene TRBJ2-5, with 10 bases fitting TRBD2. The V segment lost 3 bases and the J segment 5 bases; nucleotides outside the gene matches: 7. The CDR3 has 15 residues. Germline lookup yields CDR1 SGHNT and CDR2 YYREEE (reference sequence). CDR3 sequence (DNA): TGTGCCAGCAGCTCAGCTAGCGGGAGCGGGGAGACCCAGTACTTC. Translated: CASSSASGSGETQYF.

The chain recombines TRBV3-1 (or the pseudogene TRBV3-2) with TRBJ2-7; a possible D gene is TRBD2 (6 bases). The CDR3 has 15 residues. V lost 3 bases, J lost 6 bases, and 18 bases lay in between. Germline loops: CDR1 LGHDT, CDR2 YNNKEL (reference sequence). CDR3 sequence (DNA): TGTGCCAGCAGCCATTTGTTCGGGGGTGTAAGCGAGCAGTACTTC. Translating it yields CASSHLFGGVSEQYF.

V usage is TRBV6-1 and J usage is TRBJ1-6; 7 bases fit TRBD1. Germline assignment: CDR1 MNHNS and CDR2 SASEGT. The junction had 5 bases not matched to a gene; V was cut back by 3 bases and J by 6 bases. The CDR3 is 15 residues long. CDR3 DNA sequence: TGTGCCAGCAGTGACCGACAGGGCACTAATTCACCCCTCCACTTT. Amino acid sequence: CASSDRQGTNSPLHF.

This chain connects TRBV6-2 or TRBV6-3 to TRBJ2-1; 8 bases are shared with TRBD2. The ends lost 2 bases at V and 8 bases at J; junction bases unmatched: 11. The V gene's germline CDR1 is MNHEY and CDR2 SVGEGT. The CDR3 loop spans 16 amino acids. DNA for the CDR3: TGTGCCAGCAGTTACAGGGGACTAGGTACGGTCGATGAGCAGTTCTTC. Protein product: CASSYRGLGTVDEQFF.

The chain links TRBV21-1 to TRBJ2-7; TRBD1 was called by the table and not checked on the DNA. TRBV21-1 is annotated as a pseudogene. The CDR3 is 13 residues long. The CDR3 loop reads CASSKINRDEQYF. The CDR3 DNA follows: TGTGCCAGCAGCAAGATTAACAGGGACGAGCAGTACTTC.

In its sample, this clone was seen many times. The chain links TRBV3-1 (or the pseudogene TRBV3-2) to TRBJ2-7; 11 bases line up with TRBD2. The J segment lost 3 bases and the V segment lost 5 bases, leaving 6 bases of the junction unmatched. Germline CDR1 and CDR2: LGHDT and YNNKEL (reference sequence). CDR3 length: 15 residues. CDR3 bases: TGTGCCAGCAGCTCACGGACTAGCGGGTTCTACGAGCAGTACTTC. Translated: CASSSRTSGFYEQYF.

V usage is TRBV30 and J usage is TRBJ1-6, with 9 positions matching TRBD1. With 8 bases clipped from V and 7 bases from J, the junction kept 6 bases outside the gene matches. The CDR3 spans 13 residues. The germline V gene has CDR1 GTSNPN and CDR2 SVGIG (reference sequence). Written as DNA, the CDR3 is TGTGCCGCAGGGGACAGGGAGAATTCACCCCTCCACTTT. Residues: CAAGDRENSPLHF. The full variable domain, in which reference TRBV30 and TRBJ1-6 provide the parts outside the CDR3, is SQTIHQWPATLVQPVGSPLSLECTVEGTSNPNLYWYRQAAGRGLQLLFYSVGIGQISSEVPQNLSASRPQDRQFILSSKKLLLSDSGFYLCAAGDRENSPLHFGNGTRLTVT.